The 24 T cell receptor beta chains below were found in one sample sequenced in a study of graft-versus-host responses after intestinal transplantation. Assay used: immunoSEQ multiplex PCR; TCRdb lists only in-frame clones, some missing. The table shows more than 90,000 clones, with 85% to 95% occurring only once. The antigens of these receptors remain unknown. This material consisted of unstimulated CD8+ T cells sorted from spleen or lymph node cells, taken before transplant. The receptors stem from a human donor who was the organ donor for an intestinal transplant.

The CDR3 region has the DNA TGTGCCAGCAGTTTATCCTGGGCAGGGGGTGGCACTGAAGCTTTCTTT. It is translated as CASSLSWAGGGTEAFF. This sequence joins TRBV28 and TRBJ1-1; 7 bases fit TRBD1. The CDR3 consists of 16 residues. Germline V gene sequence: CDR1 MDHEN, CDR2 SYDVKM. The trim removed 1 base at V and 4 bases at J, leaving 9 bases unmatched.

The chain recombines TRBV29-1 with TRBJ1-1; 8 bases are shared with TRBD1. In germline, CDR1 is SQVTM, CDR2 ANQGSEA. After removal of 6 bases from V and 6 bases from J, the junction contained 9 bases not matched to a gene. The CDR3 is 13 residues long. This CDR3 reads CSVHQGAEAEAFF. The CDR3 DNA reads TGCAGCGTGCACCAGGGGGCGGAGGCTGAAGCTTTCTTT. The entire variable domain, with the rest obtained from reference TRBV29-1 and TRBJ1-1, is as follows: SAVISQKPSRDICQRGTSLTIQCQVDSQVTMMFWYRQQPGQSLTLIATANQGSEATYESGFVIDKFPISRPNLTFSTLTVSNMSPEDSSIYLCSVHQGAEAEAFFGQGTRLTVV.

The chain combines TRBV6-6 with TRBJ2-2; D is unclear. V shed 2 bases and J shed 6 bases, with 4 bases lying between them. The CDR3 contains 12 residues. CDR1 MNHNY and CDR2 SVGAGI come from the germline V gene (reference sequence). This CDR3 is CASSYDAGELFF. CDR3 sequence (DNA): TGTGCCAGCAGTTACGATGCCGGGGAGCTGTTTTTT.

The chain carries TRBV4-2 and TRBJ2-1; tentatively, D is TRBD2 (6 bases). CDR1 is LGHNA, CDR2 YNFKEQ, per germline. Trimming took off 3 bases at V and 5 bases at J, with 11 bases between the two ends. The CDR3 consists of 14 residues. In DNA form, the CDR3 reads TGTGCCAGCAGCCATACGGGACTCAACAATGAGCAGTTCTTC. Translation: CASSHTGLNNEQFF.

The rearrangement links TRBV5-6 to TRBJ1-1, with D possibly TRBD1 on 5 matching bases. This CDR3 spans 18 amino acids. CDR1 is SGHDT and CDR2 is YYEEEE in the germline V gene. V dropped 3 bases and J dropped 0 bases, with 21 bases sitting between them. CDR3 bases: TGTGCCAGCAGCTCTCCACCGGGACCCCAAAGGATGAACACTGAAGCTTTCTTT. It encodes CASSSPPGPQRMNTEAFF.

This chain connects TRBV28 to TRBJ1-6; TRBD1 matches at 7 bases. The junction had 9 bases not matched to a gene; V was cut back by 3 bases and J by 10 bases. The CDR3 is 15 residues long. CDR1 MDHEN and CDR2 SYDVKM come from the germline V gene. CDR3 nucleotide sequence: TGTGCCAGCAGTTTTGGGCAGGGGGGAGGCTCACCCCTCCACTTT. It is translated as CASSFGQGGGSPLHF.

The rearrangement joins TRBV9 to TRBJ2-4, with 8 bases that match TRBD1. Germline V gene data show CDR1 as SGDLS and CDR2 as YYNGEE. J lost 11 bases, V lost 3 bases, and 1 base had no gene match. The CDR3 has 11 amino acids. The DNA for the CDR3 is TGTGCCAGCAGCGCAGGGGGCCTTCAGTACTTC. It is translated as CASSAGGLQYF.

The chain has TRBV2 and TRBJ2-3; D is ambiguous. Trimming removed 8 bases from V and 4 bases from J, with 13 bases in between. There are 13 residues in the CDR3. Germline V lookup: CDR1 SNHLY, CDR2 FYNNEI. The CDR3 nucleotides are TGTGCCAGCGGTTATAGTAAGTCAGATACGCAGTATTTT. Protein: CASGYSKSDTQYF.

V usage is TRBV5-1 and J usage is TRBJ2-5, with TRBD2 identical over 7 bases. The last part of the DNA fits TRBJ2-7 better; the J call may be wrong. CDR3 size: 14 residues. Germline-derived CDR1 and CDR2 are SGHRS and YFSETQ. CDR3 coding DNA: TGCGCCAGCAGCTTGGTAGTGGGAGGGTACGAGCAGTACTTC. Translated, it gives CASSLVVGGYEQYF.

This chain joins TRBV28 and TRBJ1-4; no clear D gene. V lost 2 bases, J lost 0 bases, and 10 bases lay in between. The CDR3 sequence is 16 residues long. CDR1 and CDR2 (germline): MDHEN, SYDVKM. CDR3: CASSLDGITTNEKLFF. CDR3 sequence (DNA): TGTGCCAGCAGTTTAGACGGAATAACAACTAATGAAAAACTGTTTTTT.

The rearrangement uses TRBV5-4 and TRBJ1-1; D not resolved. The CDR3 contains 14 residues. Germline lookup yields CDR1 SGHNT and CDR2 YYREEE (reference sequence). Trimming shortened V by 2 bases and J by 5 bases, and 13 bases separated the two germline ends. CDR3 residues: CASSFERVGTEAFF. CDR3 in DNA: TGTGCCAGCAGCTTTGAAAGGGTGGGGACTGAAGCTTTCTTT.

The chain has TRBV6-1 and TRBJ2-1; TRBD2 matches 12 bases. Per germline, CDR1 MNHNS and CDR2 SASEGT. There are 15 residues in the CDR3. V was clipped by 1 base and J by 5 bases; unmatched bases: 0. CDR3 residues: CASSEGTSGDNEQFF. The CDR3 region has the DNA TGTGCCAGCAGTGAAGGGACTAGCGGGGACAATGAGCAGTTCTTC.

This clone was seen only once. The rearrangement uses TRBV7-9 and TRBJ1-1, with D perhaps matching TRBD1 (5 bases). Trimming took 5 bases from V and 0 from J, leaving 16 bases between them. Germline V gene data show CDR1 as SEHNR and CDR2 as FQNEAQ (reference sequence). The CDR3 runs 16 residues. The CDR3 here is CASSQWGQGLNTEAFF. DNA of the CDR3: TGTGCCAGCAGCCAATGGGGCCAGGGTTTGAACACTGAAGCTTTCTTT. Combining the CDR3 with reference TRBV7-9 and TRBJ1-1 gives the whole variable domain DTGVSQNPRHKITKRGQNVTFRCDPISEHNRLYWYRQTLGQGPEFLTYFQNEAQLEKSRLLSDRFSAERPKGSFSTLEIQRTEQGDSAMYLCASSQWGQGLNTEAFFGQGTRLTVV.

The chain links TRBV28 to TRBJ2-5, with TRBD2 identical over 7 bases. The CDR3 consists of 12 residues. Germline V gene lookup returns CDR1 MDHEN and CDR2 SYDVKM. The trim removed 6 bases at V and 5 bases at J, leaving 3 bases unmatched. The CDR3 here is CASSREGETQYF. The CDR3 region has the DNA TGTGCCAGCAGCAGGGAGGGGGAGACCCAGTACTTC. The full variable domain, rest sourced from reference TRBV28 and TRBJ2-5, is DVKVTQSSRYLVKRTGEKVFLECVQDMDHENMFWYRQDPGLGLRLIYFSYDVKMKEKGDIPEGYSVSREKKERFSLILESASTNQTSMYLCASSREGETQYFGPGTRLLVL.

CDR3: CASSPRISYEQYF. In nucleotides, the CDR3 is TGTGCCAGTAGTCCTCGGATCTCCTACGAGCAGTACTTC. The J gene is TRBJ2-7, the V gene TRBV19; D remains ambiguous. Germline lookup yields CDR1 LNHDA and CDR2 SQIVND (reference sequence). This CDR3 has 13 residues. V lost 5 bases and J lost 0, with 8 bases in between. Based on the CDR3 plus reference TRBV19 and TRBJ2-7, the full variable domain is DGGITQSPKYLFRKEGQNVTLSCEQNLNHDAMYWYRQDPGQGLRLIYYSQIVNDFQKGDIAEGYSVSREKKESFPLTVTSAQKNPTAFYLCASSPRISYEQYFGPGTRLTVT.

The genes are TRBV7-2 and TRBJ2-7; tentatively, D is TRBD2 (5 bases). The CDR3 loop spans 15 amino acids. The germline V and J ends were trimmed by 2 bases and 5 bases, with 16 bases remaining between them. Germline CDR1 reads SGHTA; CDR2 reads FQGNSA. CDR3: CASSLRRLAEDEQYF. The CDR3, as DNA: TGTGCCAGCAGCTTAAGAAGGCTAGCCGAAGACGAGCAGTACTTC.

The chain recombines TRBV5-6 with TRBJ2-7; TRBD1 matches at 12 bases. Unmatched junction bases numbered 4, after V lost 3 bases and J lost 6 bases. The CDR3 consists of 14 residues. The V gene's germline CDR1 is SGHDT and CDR2 YYEEEE. The DNA of the CDR3 is TGTGCCAGCAGCTCCGGGACAGGGGGCGGCGAGCAGTACTTC. This gives the protein CASSSGTGGGEQYF.

This clone was recorded only once. The chain carries TRBV2 and TRBJ2-7; D may match TRBD1 or TRBD2 (5 bases each). Germline CDR1 and CDR2: SNHLY and FYNNEI. V was cut by 7 bases and J by 3 bases, with 13 bases left in between. There are 13 residues in the CDR3. This chain's CDR3 is CASTGRTIYEQYF. The CDR3 DNA follows: TGTGCCAGCACGGGACGGACGATCTACGAGCAGTACTTC.

The V call is TRBV6-1, the J call TRBJ1-2, with D possibly matching TRBD1 (5 bases). The germline V gene encodes CDR1 MNHNS and CDR2 SASEGT. The length of the CDR3 is 14 residues. Trimming removed 5 bases from V and 5 bases from J, with 15 bases in between. Written as DNA, the CDR3 is TGTGCCAGCAGTCGCGGGCCGACAGCTTATGGCTACACCTTC. Translated, it gives CASSRGPTAYGYTF.

The DNA for the CDR3 is TGTGCCAGCAGTTTATACCAGACCCTTCGGAATGAGCAGTTCTTC. This codes for CASSLYQTLRNEQFF. This sequence joins TRBV28 and TRBJ2-1; D is ambiguous. This CDR3 contains 15 residues. CDR1 and CDR2 (germline): MDHEN, SYDVKM. V dropped 1 base and J dropped 7 bases, with 14 bases sitting between them.

The V and J genes are TRBV27 and TRBJ1-2, with 11 bases matching TRBD1. Looked up from germline, CDR1 is MNHEY and CDR2 is SMNVEV (reference sequence). The CDR3 covers 17 residues. The V gene end was trimmed by 6 bases and the J gene end by 0 bases; junction bases not matched to a gene: 9. CDR3 region: CASRHRGTGGSNYGYTF. As DNA, the CDR3 is TGTGCCAGCAGGCACCGGGGGACAGGGGGTTCTAACTATGGCTACACCTTC.

This chain uses TRBV9 with TRBJ1-2, with no clear D. Germline V CDR1 and CDR2: SGDLS, YYNGEE. CDR3 size: 11 residues. The V and J ends lost 3 bases and 7 bases respectively, with 7 bases between them. The CDR3 spells CASSAMGGYTF. CDR3 nucleotides: TGTGCCAGCAGCGCGATGGGTGGCTACACCTTC.

The chain combines TRBV28 with TRBJ2-7; D might be TRBD1 (5 bases). Trimming pared 6 bases from V and 2 bases from J, leaving 17 bases between. CDR3 length equals 15 residues. Germline V gives CDR1 MDHEN, CDR2 SYDVKM. CDR3 DNA: TGTGCCAGCAGCTTTCTCCCAGGGCAGGCCTACGAGCAGTACTTC. Amino acids: CASSFLPGQAYEQYF.

The chain is built from TRBV7-6 and TRBJ2-1, with D possibly being TRBD2 (7 bases). Trimming shortened V by 1 base and J by 4 bases, and 14 bases separated the two germline ends. Germline V gene lookup returns CDR1 SGHVS and CDR2 FNYEAQ. The CDR3 is 16 amino acids. The CDR3 region is CASSLGRGGGYNEQFF. The CDR3 DNA reads TGTGCCAGCAGCTTAGGAAGGGGAGGGGGTTACAATGAGCAGTTCTTC.